Sequencing of this T cell receptor beta chain was carried out in a study of cytomegalovirus exposure and HLA in healthy donors. PCR used 60 Vbeta primers and 13 Jbeta primers. Some clones are missing from TCRdb's copy, which holds only in-frame ones; the method was immunoSEQ multiplex PCR. The sample has some 36,000 clones; roughly two thirds are singletons. This TCR was sampled from a man younger than 45 in good health and CMV-seronegative. Sequencing was performed on PBMCs.

This chain's CDR3 is CASILGGTNEKLFF. The CDR3 DNA reads TGTGCCAGCATCCTAGGGGGAACTAATGAAAAACTGTTTTTT. V is TRBV7-9 and J is TRBJ1-4; TRBD1 is a possible D gene (6 bases). The germline CDR1 and CDR2 sequences are SEHNR and FQNEAQ (reference sequence). V was clipped by 7 bases and J by 1 base, with 10 bases between them. The CDR3 sequence is 14 residues long.